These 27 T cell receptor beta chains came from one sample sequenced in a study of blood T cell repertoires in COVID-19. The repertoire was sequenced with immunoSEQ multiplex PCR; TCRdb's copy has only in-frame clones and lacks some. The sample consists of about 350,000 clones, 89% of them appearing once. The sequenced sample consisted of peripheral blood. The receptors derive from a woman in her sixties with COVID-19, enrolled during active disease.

CDR3 sequence: CASSLVELGRETQYF. The DNA of the CDR3 is TGCGCCAGCAGCTTGGTTGAGCTGGGCCGGGAGACCCAGTACTTC. V gene TRBV5-1 combines with J gene TRBJ2-5; D is ambiguous. The CDR3 is made up of 15 amino acids. The germline gives CDR1 SGHRS, CDR2 YFSETQ. V lost 0 bases and J 5 bases, leaving 14 bases between the germline ends.

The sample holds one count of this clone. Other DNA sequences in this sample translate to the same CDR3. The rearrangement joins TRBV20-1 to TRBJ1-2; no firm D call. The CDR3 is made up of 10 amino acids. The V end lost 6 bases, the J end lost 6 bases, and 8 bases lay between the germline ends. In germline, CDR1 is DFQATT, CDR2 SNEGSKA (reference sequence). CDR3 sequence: CSAREDGYTF. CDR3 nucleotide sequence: TGCAGTGCCCGGGAGGATGGCTACACCTTC.

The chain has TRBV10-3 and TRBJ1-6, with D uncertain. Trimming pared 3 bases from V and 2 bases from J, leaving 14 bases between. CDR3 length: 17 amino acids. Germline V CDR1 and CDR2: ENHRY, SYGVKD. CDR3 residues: CAISEPGRTTYNSPLHF. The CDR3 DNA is TGTGCCATCAGTGAACCAGGACGGACTACCTATAATTCACCCCTCCACTTT.

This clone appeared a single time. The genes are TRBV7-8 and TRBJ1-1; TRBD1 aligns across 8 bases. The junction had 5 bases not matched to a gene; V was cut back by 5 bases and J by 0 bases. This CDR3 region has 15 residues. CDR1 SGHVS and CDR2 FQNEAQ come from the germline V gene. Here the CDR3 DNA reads TGTGCCAGCAGCCCCCGGGACAGGCTGAACACTGAAGCTTTCTTT. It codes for CASSPRDRLNTEAFF. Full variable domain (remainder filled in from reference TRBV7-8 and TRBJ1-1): GAGVSQSPRYKVAKRGQDVALRCDPISGHVSLFWYQQALGQGPEFLTYFQNEAQLDKSGLPSDRFFAERPEGSVSTLKIQRTQQEDSAVYLCASSPRDRLNTEAFFGQGTRLTVV.

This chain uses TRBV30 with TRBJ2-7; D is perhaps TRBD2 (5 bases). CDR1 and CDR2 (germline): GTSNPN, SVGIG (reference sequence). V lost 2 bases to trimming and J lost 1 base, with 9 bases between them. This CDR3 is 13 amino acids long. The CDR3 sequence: CAWSRSGSYEQYF. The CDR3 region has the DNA TGTGCCTGGAGTAGGTCGGGGTCCTACGAGCAGTACTTC.

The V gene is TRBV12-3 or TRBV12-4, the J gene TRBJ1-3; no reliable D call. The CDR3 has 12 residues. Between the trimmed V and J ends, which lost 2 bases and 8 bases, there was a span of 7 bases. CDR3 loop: CASSLLSDTIYF. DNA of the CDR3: TGTGCCAGCAGTTTACTCTCGGACACCATATATTTT.

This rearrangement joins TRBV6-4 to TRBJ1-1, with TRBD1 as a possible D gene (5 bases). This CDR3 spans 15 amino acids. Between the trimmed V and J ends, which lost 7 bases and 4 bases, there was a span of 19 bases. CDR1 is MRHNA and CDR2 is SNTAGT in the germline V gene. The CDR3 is CASTPWARQGTEAFF. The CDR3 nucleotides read TGTGCCAGCACCCCCTGGGCGAGGCAGGGCACTGAAGCTTTCTTT.

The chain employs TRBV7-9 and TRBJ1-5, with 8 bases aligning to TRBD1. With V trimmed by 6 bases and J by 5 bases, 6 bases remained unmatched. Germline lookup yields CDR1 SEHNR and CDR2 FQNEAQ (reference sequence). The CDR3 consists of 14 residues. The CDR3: CASRGTGGDQPQHF. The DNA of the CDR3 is TGTGCCAGCAGAGGTACAGGGGGTGATCAGCCCCAGCATTTT. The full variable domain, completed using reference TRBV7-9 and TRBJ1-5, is DTGVSQNPRHKITKRGQNVTFRCDPISEHNRLYWYRQTLGQGPEFLTYFQNEAQLEKSRLLSDRFSAERPKGSFSTLEIQRTEQGDSAMYLCASRGTGGDQPQHFGDGTRLSIL.

CDR3 nucleotide sequence: TGTGCCAGCTCACCTCGGCAGGGGAACACCGGGGAGCTGTTTTTT. This translates into CASSPRQGNTGELFF. The chain has TRBV18 and TRBJ2-2; D perhaps matches TRBD1 (5 bases). The V end was cut by 3 bases, the J end by 1 base, with 9 bases between. CDR3 length equals 15 residues. Germline CDR1 reads KGHSH; CDR2 reads LQKENI.

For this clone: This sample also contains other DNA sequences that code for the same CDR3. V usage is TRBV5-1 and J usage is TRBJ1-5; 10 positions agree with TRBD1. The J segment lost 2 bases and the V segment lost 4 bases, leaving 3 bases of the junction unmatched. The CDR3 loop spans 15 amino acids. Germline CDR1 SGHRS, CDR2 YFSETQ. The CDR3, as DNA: TGCGCCAGCAGCCCCGGGACAGGGGGCAATCAGCCCCAGCATTTT. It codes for CASSPGTGGNQPQHF.

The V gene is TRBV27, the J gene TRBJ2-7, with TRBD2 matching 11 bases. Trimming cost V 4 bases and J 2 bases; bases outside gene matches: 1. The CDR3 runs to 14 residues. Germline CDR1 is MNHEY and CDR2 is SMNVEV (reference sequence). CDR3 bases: TGTGCCAGCAGTTCGGGACTAGCGGCCTACGAGCAGTACTTC. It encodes CASSSGLAAYEQYF.

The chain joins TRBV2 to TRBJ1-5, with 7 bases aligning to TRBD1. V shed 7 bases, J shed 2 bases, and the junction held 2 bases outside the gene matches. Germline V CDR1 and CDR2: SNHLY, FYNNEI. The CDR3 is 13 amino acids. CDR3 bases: TGTGCCAGCACAGGGACAGGCAATCAGCCCCAGCATTTT. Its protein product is CASTGTGNQPQHF.

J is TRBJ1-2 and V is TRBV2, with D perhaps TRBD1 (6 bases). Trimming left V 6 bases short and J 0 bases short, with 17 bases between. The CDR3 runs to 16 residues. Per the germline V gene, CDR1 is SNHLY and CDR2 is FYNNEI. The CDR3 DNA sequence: TGTGCCAGCAGCCTACTCCGGGACAACTCTAACTATGGCTACACCTTC. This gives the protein CASSLLRDNSNYGYTF.

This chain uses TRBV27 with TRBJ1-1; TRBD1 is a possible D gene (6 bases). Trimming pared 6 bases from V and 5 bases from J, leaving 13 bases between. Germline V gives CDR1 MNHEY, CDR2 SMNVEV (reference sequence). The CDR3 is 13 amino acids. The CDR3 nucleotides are TGTGCCAGCAGGGTAGGGGGGGGGACTGAAGCTTTCTTT. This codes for CASRVGGGTEAFF.

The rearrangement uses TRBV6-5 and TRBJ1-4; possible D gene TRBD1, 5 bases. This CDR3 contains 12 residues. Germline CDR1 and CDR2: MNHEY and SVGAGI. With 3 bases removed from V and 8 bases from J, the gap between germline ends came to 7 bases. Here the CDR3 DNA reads TGTGCCAGCAGTTATGGGGGGGAAAAACTGTTTTTT. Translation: CASSYGGEKLFF.

CDR3 nucleotides: TGTGCCATCAGCACTACTAGCGGGGGGCCGGGTGAGCAGTTCTTC. Amino acid sequence: CAISTTSGGPGEQFF. This chain links TRBV10-3 with TRBJ2-1; 12 nucleotides align to TRBD2. J was trimmed by 9 bases and V by 6 bases; bases with no gene match: 9. The CDR3 is 15 residues long. Per germline, CDR1 ENHRY and CDR2 SYGVKD.

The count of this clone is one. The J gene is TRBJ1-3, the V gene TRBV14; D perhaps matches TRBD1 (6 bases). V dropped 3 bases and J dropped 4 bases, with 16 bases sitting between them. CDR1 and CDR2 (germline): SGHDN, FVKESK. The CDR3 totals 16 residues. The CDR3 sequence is CASSHRYPGHGNTIYF. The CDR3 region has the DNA TGTGCCAGCAGCCATCGCTATCCGGGACACGGAAACACCATATATTTT.

The CDR3 here is CAIMSSGNTIYF. CDR3 in DNA: TGTGCCATCATGAGCTCTGGAAACACCATATATTTT. The chain links TRBV10-3 to TRBJ1-3; D unclear. V gave up 7 bases and J gave up 0 bases, with 4 bases separating them. This CDR3 is built from 12 residues. Germline V gene data show CDR1 as ENHRY and CDR2 as SYGVKD.

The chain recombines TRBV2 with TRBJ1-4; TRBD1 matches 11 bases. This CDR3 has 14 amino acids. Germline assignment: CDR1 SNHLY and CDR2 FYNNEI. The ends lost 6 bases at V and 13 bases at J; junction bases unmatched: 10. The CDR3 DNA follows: TGTGCCAGCAGAATGGACAGGGGGCGACGCGCACTGTTTTTT. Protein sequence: CASRMDRGRRALFF.

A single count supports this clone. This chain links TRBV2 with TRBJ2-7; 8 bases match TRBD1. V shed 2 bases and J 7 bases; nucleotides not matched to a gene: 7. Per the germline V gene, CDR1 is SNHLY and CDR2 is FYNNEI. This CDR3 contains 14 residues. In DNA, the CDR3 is TGTGCCAGCAGTGAAACAGGACAGGGCTGGGAGCAGTACTTC. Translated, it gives CASSETGQGWEQYF.

The CDR3 protein is CASSFVQVNTEAFF. The CDR3 nucleotides read TGTGCCAGCAGCTTTGTACAGGTGAACACTGAAGCTTTCTTT. The chain employs TRBV5-5 and TRBJ1-1, with D possibly TRBD1 on 5 matching bases. Trimming pared 2 bases from V and 0 bases from J, leaving 8 bases between. The CDR3 has 14 amino acids. Germline CDR1 and CDR2: SGHKS and YYEKEE (reference sequence).

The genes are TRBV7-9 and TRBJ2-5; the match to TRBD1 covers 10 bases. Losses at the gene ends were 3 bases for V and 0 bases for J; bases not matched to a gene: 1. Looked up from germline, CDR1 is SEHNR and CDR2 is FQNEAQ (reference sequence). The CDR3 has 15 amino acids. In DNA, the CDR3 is TGTGCCAGCAGCTTGGGACAGGGGTACCAAGAGACCCAGTACTTC. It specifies CASSLGQGYQETQYF. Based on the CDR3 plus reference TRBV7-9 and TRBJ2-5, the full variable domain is DTGVSQNPRHKITKRGQNVTFRCDPISEHNRLYWYRQTLGQGPEFLTYFQNEAQLEKSRLLSDRFSAERPKGSFSTLEIQRTEQGDSAMYLCASSLGQGYQETQYFGPGTRLLVL.

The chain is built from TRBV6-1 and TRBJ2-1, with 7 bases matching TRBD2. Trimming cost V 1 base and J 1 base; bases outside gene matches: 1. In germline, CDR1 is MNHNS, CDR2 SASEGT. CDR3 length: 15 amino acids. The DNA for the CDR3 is TGTGCCAGCAGTGAAGGACTAGCATCCTACAATGAGCAGTTCTTC. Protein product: CASSEGLASYNEQFF.

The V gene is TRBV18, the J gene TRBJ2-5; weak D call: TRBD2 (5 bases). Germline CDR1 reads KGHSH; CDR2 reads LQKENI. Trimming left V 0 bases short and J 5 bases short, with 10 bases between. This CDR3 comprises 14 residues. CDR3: CASSPPTNPETQYF. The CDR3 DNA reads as TGTGCCAGCTCACCACCGACTAATCCGGAGACCCAGTACTTC.

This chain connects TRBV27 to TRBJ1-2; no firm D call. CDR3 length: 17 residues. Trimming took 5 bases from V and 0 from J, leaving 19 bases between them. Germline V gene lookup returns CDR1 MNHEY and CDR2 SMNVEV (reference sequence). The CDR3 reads CASSRLPSGSANYGYTF. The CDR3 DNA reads TGTGCCAGCAGTCGACTACCGTCGGGTTCAGCTAACTATGGCTACACCTTC.

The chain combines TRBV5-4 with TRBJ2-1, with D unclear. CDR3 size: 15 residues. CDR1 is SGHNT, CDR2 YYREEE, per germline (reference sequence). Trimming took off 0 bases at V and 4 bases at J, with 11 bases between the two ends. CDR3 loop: CASSLVAGAYNEQFF. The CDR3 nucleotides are TGTGCCAGCAGCTTGGTGGCAGGCGCATACAATGAGCAGTTCTTC.

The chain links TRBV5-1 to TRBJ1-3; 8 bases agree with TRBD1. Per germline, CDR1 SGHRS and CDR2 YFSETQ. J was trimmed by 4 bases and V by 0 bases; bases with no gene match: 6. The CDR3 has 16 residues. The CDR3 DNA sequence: TGCGCCAGCAGCTTGGGCGGACAGGGTTTAGGAAACACCATATATTTT. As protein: CASSLGGQGLGNTIYF.